This T cell receptor beta chain was captured in a study of OX40 agonist ivuxolimab in advanced cancers. Repertoires were generated with immunoSEQ multiplex PCR, while TCRdb's copy carries only in-frame clones and drops some. There are around 79,000 clones in the sample; roughly 90% occur only once, and 0.75% to 0.85% lies in the top ten. Germline CDR1 reads MNHEY; CDR2 reads SVGAGI. Between the trimmed V and J ends, which lost 2 bases and 3 bases, there was a span of 14 bases. The CDR3 loop spans 16 amino acids. Patients were ruled out by autoimmune disease history or systemic immunosuppression. The receptor comes from an adult with an advanced solid tumor such as melanoma, head and neck, liver or kidney cancer. The rearrangement joins TRBV6-5 to TRBJ1-3; TRBD1 might be the D (6 bases). The material was CD4+ or CD8+ T cells sorted from blood, obtained in a trial of the OX40 agonist ivuxolimab. For the CDR3, the DNA is TGTGCCAGCAGTTACAGTGGGGGGCCTGATGGAAACACCATATATTTT. Protein product: CASSYSGGPDGNTIYF.